This T cell receptor beta chain originates from a study of tumor-infiltrating lymphocytes in primary liver carcinoma (dated by TCRdb to the late 2010s). Concerning the study at large: Between late 2015 and early 2016, roughly 5 patients in China with histopathologically diagnosed primary liver carcinoma had their tumors surgically resected. Across five regions of each liver tumor, along with adjacent normal tissue and blood, the study brought together TCRbeta repertoire sequencing, expression microarrays and whole-exome sequencing. Each sample produced roughly 3.65 to 7.5 million productive TCRbeta reads, and read depth showed no significant difference between tissue types. Of the five patients, three men and two women aged 30 to 69 years, four had hepatocellular carcinoma and one had combined HCC and intrahepatic cholangiocarcinoma. The five patients had tumors of stage T1-T3 N0M0, with maximum diameters ranging from roughly 4 to 11 cm. A total of 35 specimens from 5 patients underwent TCRbeta repertoire sequencing, comprising some 25 tumor regions, 5 adjacent noncancerous liver tissues and 5 peripheral blood samples. Repertoires from technical replicates were highly reproducible, with mean shared-clone rates approximately 0.88 and correlation coefficients above 0.95.

RNA from unsorted whole blood was extracted with TRIzol reagent, and germline DNA was obtained with the DNeasy Blood & Tissue kit. Chronic HBV infection was present in the patients, and the patients were treatment-naive at sampling. Before surgery, roughly 4 milliliters of peripheral blood were drawn into K2EDTA tubes. Of note for this clonotype: Its antigen is unknown. Per-base qualities were not stored, and no clone one base away is much larger.

From the germline V gene, CDR1 is SGHRS and CDR2 is YFSETQ. The CDR3 sequence holds 14 residues, the cysteine and phenylalanine included. CDR3 DNA only is kept here, 42 bases in frame from base 1. V gives up 1 base and J gives up 5 bases, and the segment between their germline ends measures 13 bases. Study-level results and caveats: Because the samples were bulk and unsorted, CD4+ and CD8+ T cell repertoires could not be compared. Pairs of tumor regions showed greater repertoire overlap (mean about 35%) than tumor-adjacent pairs (17%) or tumor-blood pairs (approximately 15%), which is consistent with antigen-driven expansion. Only the TCR beta chain was sequenced, which likely underestimates true repertoire diversity because unpaired alpha chains were not captured. The top 250 clones accounted for a significantly greater share of the repertoire in tumors than in blood (p = 0.039). The study included only five patients, and the authors note findings should be validated in a larger study.

A constant-region primer and ProtoScript II reverse transcriptase were used to reverse-transcribe TCRbeta-specific cDNA from 500 ng total RNA. The TCRbeta libraries were prepared through three rounds of nested multiplex PCR following a slightly modified ARM-PCR procedure. Each of the first two PCR rounds ran for roughly 11 cycles and used multiplex TRBV1-TRBV30 forward primers together with a Cbeta reverse primer. Sample barcodes and Illumina adapters were added in a final 25-cycle PCR using Deep VentR polymerase. Before sequencing, amplicons of 200-500 bp were purified from gel using a QIAquick gel extraction kit. An Illumina HiSeq 2500 was used to sequence the TCRbeta amplicons with 250-bp paired-end reads. The paper's data handling went like this. Reads were quality-trimmed with Trimmomatic v0.33, and paired reads were merged with FLASH v1.2.11 to recover full CDR3 sequences. V, D and J germline segments were assigned to the rearranged TCRbeta sequences by MiGEC v1.2.1b. Clonotype statistics and Shannon-Wiener diversity indices were computed with VDJtools v1.0.0. To cut down on sampling bias, every analysis after diversity analysis relied on just the 250 most abundant clonotypes from each sample. TCRdb handled the public reads itself, with Q25 trimming in fastp and clone calling in MiXCR, and kept productive beta chains. Entries are consolidated by CDR3 protein sequence, retaining the most common genes and DNA. TCRdb assigned the V and J calls; the authors' analysis was not used. This sample holds 310,000 or so distinct CDR3 sequences; 65% were observed only once. The ten largest make up 5.5% to 8% of the sample.

The receptor was isolated from a man between 35 and 55 years old with primary liver carcinoma and hepatitis B virus infection. Sequenced material: peripheral blood. The chain employs TRBV5-1 and TRBJ2-7; TRBD2 is a possible D gene, resting on 5 matching bases. The CDR3 amino acid sequence is: CASSLNGVRNEQYF. The nucleotide sequence reads TGCGCCAGCAGCTTGAACGGGGTCCGGAACGAGCAGTACTTC.